This note documents a single T cell receptor (beta chain) sequence. Its antigen is not known. This sample stems from a study of OX40 agonist ivuxolimab in advanced cancers. Overall study context: The mean age was roughly 60 years, ranging from roughly 23 to 80, with more than 70% of participants male. Antecedent anti-PD-1, anti-PD-L1 or anti-CTLA-4 therapy was permissible, with under 50% having received some. Overall study findings and caveats: Low normalized T-cell clonal expansion also characterized some of the nonresponders. Among the lowest peripheral clonal expansion occurred in 0.1-3.0 mg/kg partial responders.

The method was immunoSEQ multiplex PCR; TCRdb's version includes in-frame clones alone and lacks a portion of them. The table lists about 66,000 clones, 91% of them singletons. CDR1 is MGHDK, CDR2 SYGVNS, per germline. The CDR3 covers 16 residues. V shed 4 bases and J 9 bases; nucleotides not matched to a gene: 8. The sequence derives from an adult with an advanced solid tumor such as melanoma, head and neck, liver or kidney cancer. This chain connects TRBV25-1 to TRBJ2-1; 14 bases match TRBD2. The sample in question was CD4+ or CD8+ T cells sorted from blood, obtained in a trial of the OX40 agonist ivuxolimab. In DNA, the CDR3 is TGTGCCAGCAGTGGTACCGGGACTAGCGGGAGAGGTGAGCAGTTCTTC. Protein sequence: CASSGTGTSGRGEQFF.